This TCR beta chain was found in a study of T cell responses to AZD1222 COVID-19 vaccine. The CDR3 has 15 residues. Between the trimmed V and J ends, which lost 2 bases and 6 bases, there was a span of 14 bases. Germline CDR1 reads SGHTA; CDR2 reads FQGNSA. TCRdb keeps only in-frame clones here, not all; method: immunoSEQ multiplex PCR. The sample holds 85,000 to 120,000 clones, approximately 86% seen once. This chain links TRBV7-2 with TRBJ2-1; tentatively, D is TRBD2 (6 bases). The sequencing used peripheral blood, collected on day 0 of AZD1222 vaccination. The receptor comes from an adult in good health. The CDR3, as DNA: TGTGCCAGCAGCTTAAGTAGCGGAGGAAGCAATGAGCAGTTCTTC. This gives the protein CASSLSSGGSNEQFF. The variable domain in full, with the rest retrieved from reference TRBV7-2 and TRBJ2-1, is GAGVSQSPSNKVTEKGKDVELRCDPISGHTALYWYRQSLGQGLEFLIYFQGNSAPDKSGLPSDRFSAERTGGSVSTLTIQRTQQEDSAVYLCASSLSSGGSNEQFFGPGTRLTVL.